Listed here is a single T cell receptor (beta chain). This clone turned up a few times. Its target antigen remains unknown. Base qualities are not at hand, and no much larger clone is one base apart. The data are from a study of metastatic and nonmetastatic thyroid tumors (dated by TCRdb to between 2020 and 2021). About the full investigation: The researchers compared repertoires between peripheral blood samples and tumor or nodule tissue samples from patients with malignant or benign thyroid disease. General findings and caveats noted by the study authors: In both blood and tumor samples, malignant tumors were reported to have significantly higher TCR beta diversity than benign nodules.

The germline V gene sets CDR1 to MNHEY and CDR2 to SVGEGT. The CDR3 has 16 amino acids, counting the end cysteine and phenylalanine. The read is trimmed to its CDR3 DNA, 48 bases read in frame from base 1. Trimming accounts for 2 bases at V and 2 bases at J, while the number of junction bases matched to no gene is 7. To prepare the library, PCR was applied. The sequencing machine was an Illumina HiSeq 4000. High-throughput sequencing was used to profile the CDR3 region of the TCR beta-chain in every patient. Processing in the source paper ran as follows. The researchers built a classifier to tell apart papillary thyroid cancer patients with distant metastasis, based on CDR3 differences among clinicopathological groups. To measure repertoire diversity the researchers used the Shannon index, while the Morisita-Horn index served to gauge how similar the tumor and blood repertoires were. TCRdb passed the public sequencing reads through fastp at Q25 and MiXCR, retaining productive beta sequences. These V and J calls derive from TCRdb rather than the authors' analysis. A total of fewer than 40,000 clones appear in this sample, about 32% of them only once. The top ten clonotypes cover 15% to 20% of the sample.

None of the patients had been given any treatment before thyroid surgery. Using T-cell receptor beta sequencing, the researchers looked back retrospectively at clinical samples from patients, gathered between about 2012 and 2018. The rearranged chain carries TRBV6-2 or TRBV6-3 and TRBJ2-7; 9 of the junction bases match TRBD1. Material: tumor tissue. The clonotype originates from a female donor with papillary thyroid cancer or a benign thyroid nodule (not recorded which). Some clones in this sample may be carry-over from other donors' samples. The nucleotide sequence is TGTGCCAGCAGTTACCTCGGGACAGGGATTCCCTACGAGCAGTACTTC. This translates into CASSYLGTGIPYEQYF.